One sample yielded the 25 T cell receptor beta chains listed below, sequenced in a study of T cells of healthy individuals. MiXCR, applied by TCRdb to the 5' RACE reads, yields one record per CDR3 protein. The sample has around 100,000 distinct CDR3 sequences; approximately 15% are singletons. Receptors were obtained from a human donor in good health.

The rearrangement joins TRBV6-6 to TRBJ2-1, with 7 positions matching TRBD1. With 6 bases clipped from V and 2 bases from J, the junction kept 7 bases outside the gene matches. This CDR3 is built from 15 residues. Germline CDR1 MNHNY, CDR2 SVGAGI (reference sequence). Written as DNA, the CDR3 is TGTGCCAGCAGCCCCCAGGGGGAAGCCTACAATGAGCAGTTCTTC. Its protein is CASSPQGEAYNEQFF.

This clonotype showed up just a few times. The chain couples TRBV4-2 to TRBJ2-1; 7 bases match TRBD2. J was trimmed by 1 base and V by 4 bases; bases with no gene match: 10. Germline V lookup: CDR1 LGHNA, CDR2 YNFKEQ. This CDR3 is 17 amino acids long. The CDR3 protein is CASSLSGAGASYNEQFF. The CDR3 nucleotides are TGTGCCAGCAGCCTAAGCGGGGCGGGAGCGTCCTACAATGAGCAGTTCTTC.

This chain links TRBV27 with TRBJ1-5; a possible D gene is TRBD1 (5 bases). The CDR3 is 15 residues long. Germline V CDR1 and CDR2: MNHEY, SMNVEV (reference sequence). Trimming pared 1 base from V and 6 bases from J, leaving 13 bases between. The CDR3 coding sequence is TGTGCCAGCAGTTTATTGGGGCGGGGGGGTCAGCCCCAGCATTTT. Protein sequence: CASSLLGRGGQPQHF.

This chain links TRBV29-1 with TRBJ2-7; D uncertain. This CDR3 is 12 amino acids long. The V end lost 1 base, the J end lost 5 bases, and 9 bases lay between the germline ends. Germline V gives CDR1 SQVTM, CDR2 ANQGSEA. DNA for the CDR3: TGCAGCGTTGAAGGTCAGCCGGACGAGCAGTACTTC. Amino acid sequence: CSVEGQPDEQYF.

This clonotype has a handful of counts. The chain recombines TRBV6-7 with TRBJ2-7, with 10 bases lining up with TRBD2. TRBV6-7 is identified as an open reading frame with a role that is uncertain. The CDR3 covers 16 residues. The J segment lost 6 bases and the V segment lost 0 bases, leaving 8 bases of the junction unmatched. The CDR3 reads CASSYSITSGDGEQYF. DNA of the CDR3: TGTGCCAGCAGTTACTCCATCACTAGCGGGGACGGCGAGCAGTACTTC.

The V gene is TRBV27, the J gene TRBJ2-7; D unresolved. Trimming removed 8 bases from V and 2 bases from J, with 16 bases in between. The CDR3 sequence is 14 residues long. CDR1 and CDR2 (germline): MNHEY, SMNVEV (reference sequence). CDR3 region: CASGPNGPAYEQYF. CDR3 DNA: TGTGCCAGCGGGCCCAATGGGCCAGCCTACGAGCAGTACTTC.

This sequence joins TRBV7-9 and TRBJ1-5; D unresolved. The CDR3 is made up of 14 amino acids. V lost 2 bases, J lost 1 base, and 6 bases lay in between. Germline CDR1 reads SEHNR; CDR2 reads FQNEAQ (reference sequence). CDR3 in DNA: TGTGCCAGCAGCTTACTGGGAAGCAATCAGCCCCAGCATTTT. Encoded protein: CASSLLGSNQPQHF.

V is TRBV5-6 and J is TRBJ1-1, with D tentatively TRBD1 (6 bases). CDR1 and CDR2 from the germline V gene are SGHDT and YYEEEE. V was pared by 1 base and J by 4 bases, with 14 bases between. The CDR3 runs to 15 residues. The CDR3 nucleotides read TGTGCCAGCAGCTTGTATGGGGGGGCGATCACTGAAGCTTTCTTT. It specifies CASSLYGGAITEAFF.

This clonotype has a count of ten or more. The chain's CDR3 is CASSAHRELTYEQYF. The DNA of the CDR3 is TGTGCCAGCAGCGCCCACAGGGAATTGACCTACGAGCAGTACTTC. The V and J genes are TRBV7-9 and TRBJ2-7; TRBD1 might be the D (6 bases). Germline V gives CDR1 SEHNR, CDR2 FQNEAQ (reference sequence). The CDR3 consists of 15 residues. V shed 5 bases and J shed 2 bases, with 16 bases lying between them.

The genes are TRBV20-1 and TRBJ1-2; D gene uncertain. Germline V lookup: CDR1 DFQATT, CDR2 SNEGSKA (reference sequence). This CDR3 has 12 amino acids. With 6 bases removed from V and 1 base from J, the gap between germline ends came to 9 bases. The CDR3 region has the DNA TGCAGTGCCAGACCACTTAACTATGGCTACACCTTC. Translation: CSARPLNYGYTF.

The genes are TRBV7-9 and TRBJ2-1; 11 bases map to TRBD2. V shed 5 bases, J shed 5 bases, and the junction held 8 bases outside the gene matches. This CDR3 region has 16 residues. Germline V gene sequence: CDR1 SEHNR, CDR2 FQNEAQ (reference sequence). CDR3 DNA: TGTGCCAGCAGCGAGAGAGGGACTAGCGGTCACAATGAGCAGTTCTTC. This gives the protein CASSERGTSGHNEQFF.

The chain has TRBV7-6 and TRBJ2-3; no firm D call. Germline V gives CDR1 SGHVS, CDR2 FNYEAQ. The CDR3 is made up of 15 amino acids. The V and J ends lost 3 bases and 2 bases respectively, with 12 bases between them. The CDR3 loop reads CASSLVTENTDTQYF. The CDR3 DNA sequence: TGTGCCAGCAGCTTGGTGACGGAGAACACAGATACGCAGTATTTT.

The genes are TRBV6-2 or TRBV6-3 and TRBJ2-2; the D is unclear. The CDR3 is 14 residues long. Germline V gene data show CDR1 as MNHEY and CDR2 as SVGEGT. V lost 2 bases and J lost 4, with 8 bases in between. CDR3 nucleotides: TGTGCCAGCAGTTACCCCCCGGGCACCGGGGAGCTGTTTTTT. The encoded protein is CASSYPPGTGELFF.

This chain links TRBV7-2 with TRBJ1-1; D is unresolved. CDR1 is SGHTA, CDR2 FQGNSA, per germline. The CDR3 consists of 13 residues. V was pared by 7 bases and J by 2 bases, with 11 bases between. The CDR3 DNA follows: TGTGCCAGCAAATGGGGATCTAACACTGAAGCTTTCTTT. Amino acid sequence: CASKWGSNTEAFF.

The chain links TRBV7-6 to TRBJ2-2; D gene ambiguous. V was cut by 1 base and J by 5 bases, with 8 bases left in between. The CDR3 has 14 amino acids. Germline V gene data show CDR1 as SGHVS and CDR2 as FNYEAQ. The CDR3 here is CASSLVSSTGELFF. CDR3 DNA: TGTGCCAGCAGCTTAGTTTCAAGTACCGGGGAGCTGTTTTTT.

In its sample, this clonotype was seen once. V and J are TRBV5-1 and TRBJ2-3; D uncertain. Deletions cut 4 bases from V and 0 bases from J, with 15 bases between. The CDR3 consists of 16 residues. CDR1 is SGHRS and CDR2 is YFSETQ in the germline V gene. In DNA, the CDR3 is TGCGCCAGCAGCAATGGGGTAGCCCCTAGCACAGATACGCAGTATTTT. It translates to CASSNGVAPSTDTQYF.

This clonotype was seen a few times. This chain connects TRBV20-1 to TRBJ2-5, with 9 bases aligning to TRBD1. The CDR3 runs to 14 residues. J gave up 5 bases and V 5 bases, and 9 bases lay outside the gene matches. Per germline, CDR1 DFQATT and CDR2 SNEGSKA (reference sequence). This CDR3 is CSAGTGTGWETQYF. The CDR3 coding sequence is TGCAGTGCTGGGACCGGGACAGGGTGGGAGACCCAGTACTTC.

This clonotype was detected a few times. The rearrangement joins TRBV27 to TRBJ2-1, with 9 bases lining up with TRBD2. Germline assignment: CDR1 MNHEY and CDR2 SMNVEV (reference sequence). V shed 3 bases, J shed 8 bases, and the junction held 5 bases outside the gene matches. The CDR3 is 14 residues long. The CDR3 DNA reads TGTGCCAGCAGTTTCGGGCGGGGGGGCCATGAGCAGTTCTTC. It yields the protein CASSFGRGGHEQFF.

DNA of the CDR3: TGTGCCATCAGTGAGTTAAGGATTAATGAGCAGTTCTTC. Amino acid sequence: CAISELRINEQFF. V usage is TRBV10-3 and J usage is TRBJ2-1, with unresolved D. The length of the CDR3 is 13 residues. In germline, CDR1 is ENHRY, CDR2 SYGVKD. With 1 base removed from V and 7 bases from J, the gap between germline ends came to 8 bases.

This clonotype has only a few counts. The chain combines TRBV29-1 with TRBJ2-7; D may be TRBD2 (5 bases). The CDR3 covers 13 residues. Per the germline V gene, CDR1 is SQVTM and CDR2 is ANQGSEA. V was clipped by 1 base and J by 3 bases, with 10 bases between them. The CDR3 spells CSVEGSGDYEQYF. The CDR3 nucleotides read TGCAGCGTTGAAGGCTCCGGGGACTACGAGCAGTACTTC.

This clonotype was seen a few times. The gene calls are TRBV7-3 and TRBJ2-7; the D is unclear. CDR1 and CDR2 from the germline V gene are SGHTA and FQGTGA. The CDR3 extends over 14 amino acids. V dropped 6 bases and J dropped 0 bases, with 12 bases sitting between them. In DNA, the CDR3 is TGTGCCAGCAGACCGACGGCCCTCTCCTACGAGCAGTACTTC. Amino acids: CASRPTALSYEQYF.

CDR3 protein: CASSQTGIYGYTF. CDR3 sequence (DNA): TGTGCCAGCAGCCAAACAGGGATCTATGGCTACACCTTC. The chain links TRBV6-2 or TRBV6-3 to TRBJ1-2, with a weak D call TRBD1 (6 bases). The V end was cut by 6 bases, the J end by 4 bases, with 12 bases between. The germline V gene has CDR1 MNHEY and CDR2 SVGEGT. The CDR3 totals 13 residues.

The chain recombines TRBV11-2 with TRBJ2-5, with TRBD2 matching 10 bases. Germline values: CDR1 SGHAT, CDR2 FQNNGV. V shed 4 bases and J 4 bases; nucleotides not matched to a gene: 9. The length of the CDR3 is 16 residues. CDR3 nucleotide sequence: TGTGCCAGCAGCTCCTTCGGACTAGCGGTGTTAGAGACCCAGTACTTC. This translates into CASSSFGLAVLETQYF.

CDR3 sequence: CSVEVEAYGYTF. As DNA, the CDR3 is TGCAGCGTTGAAGTTGAAGCCTATGGCTACACCTTC. The gene calls are TRBV29-1 and TRBJ1-2, with unresolved D. Per the germline V gene, CDR1 is SQVTM and CDR2 is ANQGSEA. The length of the CDR3 is 12 residues. Trimming took 1 base from V and 4 from J, leaving 7 bases between them.

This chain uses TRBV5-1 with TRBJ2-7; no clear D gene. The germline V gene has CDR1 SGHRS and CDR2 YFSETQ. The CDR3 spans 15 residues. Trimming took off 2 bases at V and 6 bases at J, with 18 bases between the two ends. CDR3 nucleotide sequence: TGCGCCAGCAGCTTTTTACCACACAGTGGATCCGAGCAGTACTTC. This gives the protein CASSFLPHSGSEQYF.